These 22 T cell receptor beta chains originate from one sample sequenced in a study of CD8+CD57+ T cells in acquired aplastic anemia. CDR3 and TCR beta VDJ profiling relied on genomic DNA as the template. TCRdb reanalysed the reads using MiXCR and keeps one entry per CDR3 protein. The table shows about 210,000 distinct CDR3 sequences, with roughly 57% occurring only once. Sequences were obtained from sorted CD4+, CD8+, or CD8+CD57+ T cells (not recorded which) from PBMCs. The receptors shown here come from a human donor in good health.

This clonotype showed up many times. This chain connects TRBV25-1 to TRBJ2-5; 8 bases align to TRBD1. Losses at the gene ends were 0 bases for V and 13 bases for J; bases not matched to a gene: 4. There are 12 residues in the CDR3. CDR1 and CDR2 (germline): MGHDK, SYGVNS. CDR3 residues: CASSEYRTGRYF. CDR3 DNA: TGTGCCAGCAGTGAATATCGGACAGGGCGGTACTTC.

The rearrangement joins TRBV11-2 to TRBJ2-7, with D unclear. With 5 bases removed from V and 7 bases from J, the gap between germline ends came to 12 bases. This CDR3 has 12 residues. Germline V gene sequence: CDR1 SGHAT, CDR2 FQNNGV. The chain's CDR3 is CASSLRAWEQYF. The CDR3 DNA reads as TGTGCCAGCAGCCTCCGGGCGTGGGAGCAGTACTTC. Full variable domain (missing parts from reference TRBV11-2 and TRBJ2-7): EAGVAQSPRYKIIEKRQSVAFWCNPISGHATLYWYQQILGQGPKLLIQFQNNGVVDDSQLPKDRFSAERLKGVDSTLKIQPAKLEDSAVYLCASSLRAWEQYFGPGTRLTVT.

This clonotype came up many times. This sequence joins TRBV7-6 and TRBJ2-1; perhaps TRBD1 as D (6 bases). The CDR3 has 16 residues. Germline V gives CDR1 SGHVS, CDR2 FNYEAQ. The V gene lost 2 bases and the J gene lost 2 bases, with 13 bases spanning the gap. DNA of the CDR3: TGTGCCAGCAGCTTAACCGGGACACATACCTACAATGAGCAGTTCTTC. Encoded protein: CASSLTGTHTYNEQFF. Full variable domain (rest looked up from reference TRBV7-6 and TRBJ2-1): GAGVSQSPRYKVTKRGQDVALRCDPISGHVSLYWYRQALGQGPEFLTYFNYEAQQDKSGLPNDRFSAERPEGSISTLTIQRTEQRDSAMYRCASSLTGTHTYNEQFFGPGTRLTVL.

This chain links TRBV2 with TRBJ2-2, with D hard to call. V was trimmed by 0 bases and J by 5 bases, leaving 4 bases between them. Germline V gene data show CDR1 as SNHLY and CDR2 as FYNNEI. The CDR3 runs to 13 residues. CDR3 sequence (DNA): TGTGCCAGCAGTGAAGCTTGGACCGGGGAGCTGTTTTTT. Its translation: CASSEAWTGELFF.

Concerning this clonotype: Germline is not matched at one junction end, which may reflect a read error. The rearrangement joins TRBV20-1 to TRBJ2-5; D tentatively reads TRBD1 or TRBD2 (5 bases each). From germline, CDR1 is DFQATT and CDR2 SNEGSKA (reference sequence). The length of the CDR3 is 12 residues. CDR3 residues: CSAWGQGETQYF. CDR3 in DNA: TGCAGTGCTTGGGGTCAGGGAGAGACCCAGTATTTC.

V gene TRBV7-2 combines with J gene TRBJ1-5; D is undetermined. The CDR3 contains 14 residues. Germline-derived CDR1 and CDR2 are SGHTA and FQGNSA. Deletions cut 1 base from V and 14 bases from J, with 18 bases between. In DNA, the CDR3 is TGTGCCAGCAGCTTAGGAGAGGGTCTCTCCTACGAGCATTTT. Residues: CASSLGEGLSYEHF.

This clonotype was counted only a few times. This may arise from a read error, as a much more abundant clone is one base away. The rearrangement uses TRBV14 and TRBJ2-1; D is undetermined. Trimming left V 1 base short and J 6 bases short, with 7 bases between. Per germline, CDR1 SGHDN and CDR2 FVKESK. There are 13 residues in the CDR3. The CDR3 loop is CASSQVDRNEQFF. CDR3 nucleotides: TGTGCCAGCAGCCAAGTGGATCGCAATGAGCAGTTCTTC.

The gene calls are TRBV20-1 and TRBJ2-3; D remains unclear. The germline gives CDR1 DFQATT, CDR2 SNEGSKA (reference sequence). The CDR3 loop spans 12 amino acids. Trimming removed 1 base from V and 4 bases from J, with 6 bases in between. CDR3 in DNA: TGCAGTGCTAGAGTGTTCGCAGATACGCAGTATTTT. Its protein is CSARVFADTQYF.

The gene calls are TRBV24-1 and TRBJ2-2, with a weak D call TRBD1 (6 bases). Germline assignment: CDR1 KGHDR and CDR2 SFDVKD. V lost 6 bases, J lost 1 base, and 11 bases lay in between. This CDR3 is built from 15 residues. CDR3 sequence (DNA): TGTGCCACCAGTAACAGGGACCGGAACACCGGGGAGCTGTTTTTT. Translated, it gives CATSNRDRNTGELFF.

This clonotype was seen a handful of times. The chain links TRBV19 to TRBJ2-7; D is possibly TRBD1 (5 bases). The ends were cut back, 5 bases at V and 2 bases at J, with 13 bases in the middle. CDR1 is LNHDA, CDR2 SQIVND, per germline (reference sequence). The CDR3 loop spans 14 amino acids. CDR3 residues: CASSQGGSAYEQYF. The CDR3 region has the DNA TGTGCCAGTAGTCAGGGCGGTTCCGCCTACGAGCAGTACTTC. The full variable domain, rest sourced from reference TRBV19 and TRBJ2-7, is DGGITQSPKYLFRKEGQNVTLSCEQNLNHDAMYWYRQDPGQGLRLIYYSQIVNDFQKGDIAEGYSVSREKKESFPLTVTSAQKNPTAFYLCASSQGGSAYEQYFGPGTRLTVT.

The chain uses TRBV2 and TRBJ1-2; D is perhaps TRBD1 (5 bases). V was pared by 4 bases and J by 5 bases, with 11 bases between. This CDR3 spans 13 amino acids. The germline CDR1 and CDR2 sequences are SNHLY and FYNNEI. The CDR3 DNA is TGTGCCAGCAGTGTTAGCAGGGATTATGGCTACACCTTC. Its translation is CASSVSRDYGYTF. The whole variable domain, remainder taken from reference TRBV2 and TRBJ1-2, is EPEVTQTPSHQVTQMGQEVILRCVPISNHLYFYWYRQILGQKVEFLVSFYNNEISEKSEIFDDQFSVERPDGSNFTLKIRSTKLEDSAMYFCASSVSRDYGYTFGSGTRLTVV.

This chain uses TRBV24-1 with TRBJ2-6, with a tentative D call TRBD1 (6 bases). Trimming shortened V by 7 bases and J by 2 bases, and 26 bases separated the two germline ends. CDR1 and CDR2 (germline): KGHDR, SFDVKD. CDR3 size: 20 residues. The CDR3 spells CATSSKGEQSLVAGANVLTF. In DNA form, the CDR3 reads TGTGCCACCAGCTCAAAGGGGGAGCAGTCTCTGGTGGCTGGGGCCAACGTCCTGACTTTC.

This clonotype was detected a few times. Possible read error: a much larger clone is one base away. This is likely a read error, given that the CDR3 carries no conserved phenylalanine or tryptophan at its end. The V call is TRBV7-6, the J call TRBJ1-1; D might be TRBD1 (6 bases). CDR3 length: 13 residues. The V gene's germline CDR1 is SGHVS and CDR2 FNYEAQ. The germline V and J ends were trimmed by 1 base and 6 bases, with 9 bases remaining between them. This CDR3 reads CASSLDRGPEAFL. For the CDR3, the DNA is TGTGCCAGCAGCTTAGATCGGGGGCCTGAAGCTTTCCTT.

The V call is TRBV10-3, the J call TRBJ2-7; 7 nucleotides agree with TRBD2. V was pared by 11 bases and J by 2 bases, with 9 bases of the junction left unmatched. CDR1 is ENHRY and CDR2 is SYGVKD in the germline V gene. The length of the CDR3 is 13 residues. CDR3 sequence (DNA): TGTGCCGTAAGCCCTAGCGGCCCCTACGAGCAGTACTTC. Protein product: CAVSPSGPYEQYF.

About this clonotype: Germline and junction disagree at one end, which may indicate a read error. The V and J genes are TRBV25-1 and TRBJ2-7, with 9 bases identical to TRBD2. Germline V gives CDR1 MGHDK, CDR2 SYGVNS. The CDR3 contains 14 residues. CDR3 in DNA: TGCGCCAGCAGCCCTAGCGGGATCGACTACGAGCAGTACTTC. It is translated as CASSPSGIDYEQYF.

The CDR3 reads CASSVGGLMNTEAFF. CDR3 DNA: TGTGCCAGCAGCGTAGGGGGGCTAATGAACACTGAAGCTTTCTTT. V and J are TRBV9 and TRBJ1-1; TRBD1 might be the D (6 bases). V was cut by 0 bases and J by 0 bases, with 9 bases left in between. Germline V CDR1 and CDR2: SGDLS, YYNGEE. This CDR3 has 15 residues. Full variable domain (outside the CDR3, taken from reference TRBV9 and TRBJ1-1): DSGVTQTPKHLITATGQRVTLRCSPRSGDLSVYWYQQSLDQGLQFLIQYYNGEERAKGNILERFSAQQFPDLHSELNLSSLELGDSALYFCASSVGGLMNTEAFFGQGTRLTVV.

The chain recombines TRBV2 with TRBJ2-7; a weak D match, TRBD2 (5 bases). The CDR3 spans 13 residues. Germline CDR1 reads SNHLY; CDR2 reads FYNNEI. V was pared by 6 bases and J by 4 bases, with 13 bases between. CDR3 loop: CASRGDYFYEQYF. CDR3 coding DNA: TGTGCCAGCAGGGGCGACTATTTTTACGAGCAGTACTTC.

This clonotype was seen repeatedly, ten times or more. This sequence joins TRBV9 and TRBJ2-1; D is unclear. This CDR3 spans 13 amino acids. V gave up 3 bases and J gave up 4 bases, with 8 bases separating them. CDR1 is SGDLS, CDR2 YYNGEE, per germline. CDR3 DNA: TGTGCCAGCAGCGCCCGCGTTTACAATGAGCAGTTCTTC. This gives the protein CASSARVYNEQFF.

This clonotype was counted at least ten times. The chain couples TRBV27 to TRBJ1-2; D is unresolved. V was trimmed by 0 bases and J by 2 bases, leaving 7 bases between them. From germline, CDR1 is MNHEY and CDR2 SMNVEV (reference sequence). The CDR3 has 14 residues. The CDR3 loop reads CASSLSPGNYGYTF. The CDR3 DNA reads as TGTGCCAGCAGTTTATCCCCCGGAAACTATGGCTACACCTTC.

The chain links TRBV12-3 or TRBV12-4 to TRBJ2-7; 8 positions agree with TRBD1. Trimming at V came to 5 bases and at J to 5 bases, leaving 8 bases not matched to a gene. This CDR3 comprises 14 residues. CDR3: CASSPRQGFDEQYF. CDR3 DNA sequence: TGTGCCAGCAGTCCTAGACAGGGGTTCGACGAGCAGTACTTC.

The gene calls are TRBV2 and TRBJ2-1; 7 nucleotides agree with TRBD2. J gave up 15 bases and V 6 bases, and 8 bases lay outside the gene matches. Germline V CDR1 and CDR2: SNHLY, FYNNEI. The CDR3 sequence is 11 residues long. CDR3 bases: TGTGCCAGCAGCCCCGGGACTAACCCGTTCTTC. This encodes CASSPGTNPFF.

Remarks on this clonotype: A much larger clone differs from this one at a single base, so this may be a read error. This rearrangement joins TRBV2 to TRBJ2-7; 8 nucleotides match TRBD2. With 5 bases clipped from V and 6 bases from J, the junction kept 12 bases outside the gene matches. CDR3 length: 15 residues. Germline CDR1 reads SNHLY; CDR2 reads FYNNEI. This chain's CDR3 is CASSSMGGRFGEQYF. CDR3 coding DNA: TGTGCCAGCAGTTCAATGGGCGGGAGGTTCGGCGAGCAGTACTTC.